The 17 T cell receptor beta chains below were found in one sample sequenced in a study of human T cells and chemical hapten exposure. TCRdb independently ran MiXCR on the RACE reads; one entry per CDR3 protein. The sample contains around 260,000 distinct CDR3 sequences, 7.5% to 9% of which appear only once. Regarding time point: pre-sensitization, week 0. Treatment indicated: therapeutic diphenylcyclopropenone sensitization with weekly scalp DPC. The sequencing here drew on whole blood, taken in connection with sensitization to the hapten diphenylcyclopropenone (DPC). Receptors were obtained from a woman aged 40 to 50 with alopecia areata. Some clones in this sample may be carry-over from other donors' samples.

The gene calls are TRBV6-2 or TRBV6-3 and TRBJ1-6; 8 bases line up with TRBD1. The CDR3 has 18 residues. After removal of 6 bases from V and 1 base from J, the junction contained 11 bases not matched to a gene. Germline values: CDR1 MNHEY, CDR2 SVGEGT. In DNA, the CDR3 is TGTGCCAGCAGATCCGGCGGACAGGGTTGGTCCTATAATTCACCCCTCCACTTT. Amino acids: CASRSGGQGWSYNSPLHF.

This clonotype has ten or more counts. The chain recombines TRBV28 with TRBJ1-1; D gene unclear. Looked up from germline, CDR1 is MDHEN and CDR2 is SYDVKM. Between the trimmed V and J ends, which lost 2 bases and 4 bases, there was a span of 8 bases. This CDR3 spans 13 amino acids. The CDR3 is CASSLGSVTEAFF. CDR3 coding DNA: TGTGCCAGCAGTTTAGGGAGTGTCACTGAAGCTTTCTTT.

J is TRBJ2-1 and V is TRBV20-1; 9 bases are a match to TRBD1. The CDR3 is made up of 15 amino acids. The germline CDR1 and CDR2 sequences are DFQATT and SNEGSKA (reference sequence). Trimming cost V 5 bases and J 7 bases; bases outside gene matches: 12. In nucleotides, the CDR3 is TGCAGTGCTGCACAGGGGGCGCGGGTCATTAATGAGCAGTTCTTC. Its translation: CSAAQGARVINEQFF.

The chain recombines TRBV5-1 with TRBJ1-1, with a possible D match to TRBD1 (5 bases). V lost 5 bases and J lost 3, with 11 bases in between. The CDR3 sequence is 13 residues long. Looked up from germline, CDR1 is SGHRS and CDR2 is YFSETQ. CDR3 DNA: TGCGCCAGCAGGGAGGGGATGGACACTGAAGCTTTCTTT. As protein: CASREGMDTEAFF. Drawing the rest from reference TRBV5-1 and TRBJ1-1, the complete variable domain is KAGVTQTPRYLIKTRGQQVTLSCSPISGHRSVSWYQQTPGQGLQFLFEYFSETQRNKGNFPGRFSGRQFSNSRSEMNVSTLELGDSALYLCASREGMDTEAFFGQGTRLTVV.

The sample holds a few counts of this clonotype. The chain recombines TRBV7-2 with TRBJ2-1, with 11 bases lining up with TRBD2. Trimming removed 0 bases from V and 10 bases from J; junction bases left unmatched: 8. The CDR3 covers 16 residues. The germline V gene has CDR1 SGHTA and CDR2 FQGNSA. The DNA of the CDR3 is TGTGCCAGCAGCTTAGCGTCCGGGACTAGCGGACGCGAGCAGTTCTTC. Protein sequence: CASSLASGTSGREQFF.

This chain links TRBV9 with TRBJ2-2, with a weak D call TRBD1 (5 bases). The CDR3 extends over 14 amino acids. Between the trimmed V and J ends, which lost 2 bases and 4 bases, there was a span of 9 bases. The germline V gene has CDR1 SGDLS and CDR2 YYNGEE. The CDR3 reads CASSVIQGTGELFF. The CDR3 bases are TGTGCCAGCAGCGTTATCCAGGGCACCGGGGAGCTGTTTTTT.

The gene calls are TRBV27 and TRBJ1-2, with 10 nucleotides matching TRBD1. J was trimmed by 5 bases and V by 7 bases; bases with no gene match: 10. The CDR3 contains 15 residues. Germline V gene data show CDR1 as MNHEY and CDR2 as SMNVEV (reference sequence). The CDR3 sequence: CASTQTGQGRYGYTF. CDR3 nucleotide sequence: TGTGCCAGCACCCAGACGGGACAGGGGAGGTATGGCTACACCTTC.

This clonotype turned up a few times. V is TRBV29-1 and J is TRBJ2-7, with D tentatively TRBD1 (6 bases). Trimming shortened V by 3 bases and J by 2 bases, and 14 bases separated the two germline ends. Germline V gives CDR1 SQVTM, CDR2 ANQGSEA. CDR3 size: 14 residues. This CDR3 reads CSVEPRGPTYEQYF. The CDR3 coding sequence is TGCAGCGTTGAGCCCAGGGGCCCGACCTACGAGCAGTACTTC.

This clonotype was seen only a few times. V and J are TRBV6-2 or TRBV6-3 and TRBJ2-7; either TRBD1 or TRBD2 may supply D (5 bases each). Germline CDR1 is MNHEY and CDR2 is SVGEGT. The V gene lost 6 bases and the J gene lost 6 bases, with 15 bases spanning the gap. The CDR3 sequence is 13 residues long. CDR3 protein: CASSPGTYFEQYF. For the CDR3, the DNA is TGTGCCAGCAGCCCCGGGACCTACTTCGAGCAGTACTTC.

In this sample, this clonotype turned up many times. The genes are TRBV28 and TRBJ2-3, with D possibly being TRBD2 (5 bases). This CDR3 comprises 14 residues. The V gene's germline CDR1 is MDHEN and CDR2 SYDVKM. V lost 3 bases and J lost 7, with 14 bases in between. The CDR3 loop is CASSFGTQRHTQYF. The DNA of the CDR3 is TGTGCCAGCAGTTTTGGTACCCAGCGGCATACGCAGTATTTT.

The chain has TRBV18 and TRBJ2-3; 14 nucleotides agree with TRBD2. The CDR3 contains 15 residues. CDR1 KGHSH and CDR2 LQKENI come from the germline V gene. J gave up 7 bases and V 5 bases, and 5 bases lay outside the gene matches. DNA of the CDR3: TGTGCCAGCTCATCCGGGACTAGCGGGAGTAATACGCAGTATTTT. Translated: CASSSGTSGSNTQYF.

This clonotype occurred a few times. V gene TRBV10-3 combines with J gene TRBJ2-7; D call uncertain. V was pared by 2 bases and J by 2 bases, with 4 bases between. Germline CDR1 reads ENHRY; CDR2 reads SYGVKD. There are 12 residues in the CDR3. The CDR3 loop reads CAISEGAYEQYF. The CDR3 coding sequence is TGTGCCATCAGTGAGGGGGCCTACGAGCAGTACTTC.

This chain links TRBV12-3 or TRBV12-4 with TRBJ2-7; no firm D call. V lost 6 bases and J lost 4, with 13 bases in between. The CDR3 is 13 residues long. The CDR3 coding sequence is TGTGCCAGCAGCTGGGCGCAACGGTACGAGCAGTACTTC. Its translation: CASSWAQRYEQYF.

This clonotype was counted between two and nine times. CDR3 loop: CASSPARGAGELFF. CDR3 nucleotide sequence: TGTGCCAGCAGCCCGGCCAGGGGGGCCGGGGAGCTGTTTTTT. This chain connects TRBV7-3 to TRBJ2-2; perhaps TRBD1 as D (7 bases). CDR1 is SGHTA, CDR2 FQGTGA, per germline. V was trimmed by 5 bases and J by 6 bases, leaving 13 bases between them. CDR3 length equals 14 residues.

The V and J genes are TRBV12-3 or TRBV12-4 and TRBJ2-3; tentatively, D is TRBD2 (6 bases). V lost 6 bases and J 9 bases, leaving 10 bases between the germline ends. The CDR3 covers 11 residues. The DNA for the CDR3 is TGTGCCAGCAGGAGGGGAGGCACGCAGTATTTT. Residues: CASRRGGTQYF.

This clonotype was picked up a small number of times. The rearrangement uses TRBV4-2 and TRBJ2-5; 11 nucleotides agree with TRBD2. CDR3 size: 16 residues. V lost 1 base and J lost 5; bases outside the gene matches: 6. Germline loops: CDR1 LGHNA, CDR2 YNFKEQ. The CDR3 coding sequence is TGTGCCAGCAGCCAAGGACTAGCGGGAAGTTTTGAGACCCAGTACTTC. Amino acid sequence: CASSQGLAGSFETQYF.

V gene TRBV11-2 combines with J gene TRBJ2-3, with unresolved D. V lost 3 bases to trimming and J lost 2 bases, with 3 bases between them. The CDR3 runs to 12 residues. Germline values: CDR1 SGHAT, CDR2 FQNNGV. In DNA form, the CDR3 reads TGTGCCAGCAGCTTCCTCACAGATACGCAGTATTTT. Protein: CASSFLTDTQYF.